This TCR beta chain emerged from a study of blood T cell repertoires in COVID-19. CDR3 length equals 13 residues. Germline CDR1 WNHNN, CDR2 SYGVQD (reference sequence). V shed 5 bases and J 7 bases; nucleotides not matched to a gene: 2. In this sample, this clone turned up once. The assay was immunoSEQ multiplex PCR, and TCRdb's table has in-frame clones only and misses some. The sample consists of around 42,000 clones, approximately 85% of them appearing once. Source material: peripheral blood. The receptor was derived from a human donor in a cohort sampled during active COVID-19. V usage is TRBV10-1 and J usage is TRBJ1-6, with 7 nucleotides matching TRBD1. The CDR3: CASSPDRNSPLHF. The CDR3 nucleotides read TGCGCCAGCAGTCCGGACAGGAATTCACCCCTCCACTTT.